A selection of T cell receptor beta chains follows, all from one sample in a study of immune characterization of retroperitoneal liposarcoma. TCRdb redid the calling of the PCR reads with MiXCR, one entry per CDR3 protein. The sample includes several thousand distinct CDR3 sequences, 25% to 35% of them seen just once. Sequencing input: blood. The receptor set was obtained from a male donor with retroperitoneal liposarcoma. Both conserved end residues are part of each CDR3. The D gene is left open where the match is weak. Clone size is stated in some rows and not others, as once, few, many or a class when expanded.

J gene,V gene,D gene,clone size,CDR3 DNA,CDR3 protein
TRBJ2-2,TRBV6-1,TRBD2,.,TGTGCCAGCCGCCTGACTAGCGGGAGGGCCCCATTAAGCACCGGGGAGCTGTTTTTT,CASRLTSGRAPLSTGELFF
TRBJ1-1,TRBV3-1,TRBD1,.,TGTGCCAGCAGTCAGACAGGGCTGTCTGGTCCTGAAGCTTTCTTT,CASSQTGLSGPEAFF
TRBJ2-2,TRBV6-1,TRBD1,.,TGTGCCATTCAGGGGGATGACACCGGGGAGCTGTTTTTT,CAIQGDDTGELFF
TRBJ2-1,TRBV11-1,TRBD2,medium-sized,TGTGCCAGCAGCTCGGGACTAGCCTACAATGAGCAGTTCTTC,CASSSGLAYNEQFF
TRBJ2-3,TRBV7-2,.,.,TGTGCCAGCAGCTCGCGTGCACCCACGACAGATACGCAGTATTTT,CASSSRAPTTDTQYF
TRBJ2-7,TRBV6-1,.,few,TGTGCCAGCAGTCAGGATACGGACTCCTCCTCCTACGAGCAGTACTTC,CASSQDTDSSSYEQYF
TRBJ2-3,TRBV7-2,TRBD2,.,TGTGCCAGCAGCCCGCCCAAAGCGGGAGGGAACACAGATACGCAGTATTTT,CASSPPKAGGNTDTQYF
TRBJ2-3,TRBV27,.,many,TGTGCCAGCAGCATGGACAGAATTAACACAGATACGCAGTATTTT,CASSMDRINTDTQYF
TRBJ1-1,TRBV6-5,TRBD1,medium-sized,TGTGCCAGCAGTATCAGGGGGGGGTGGACTGAAGCTTTCTTT,CASSIRGGWTEAFF
TRBJ2-1,TRBV7-2,TRBD2,few,TGTGCCAGCAGCTCACCGCTTAGCCTAGCGGGAGAGGGGAATGAGCAGTTCTTC,CASSSPLSLAGEGNEQFF
TRBJ2-1,TRBV12-3/TRBV12-4,TRBD1,.,TGTGCCAGCAGGGACAGGGGAGGTAACAATGAGCAGTTCTTC,CASRDRGGNNEQFF
TRBJ2-3,TRBV5-6,.,.,TGTGCCAGCAGCTTGAAACTTTCTACAGATACGCAGTATTTT,CASSLKLSTDTQYF
TRBJ1-1,TRBV7-2,TRBD1,.,TGTGCCAGCAGCTTTTTCGGGACAGGGGCCTTTGAAGCTTTCTTT,CASSFFGTGAFEAFF
TRBJ2-1,TRBV6-6,.,.,TGTGCCAGCAGTTACTCGCCTCATTCGGCGGTTAGCTACAATGAGCAGTTCTTC,CASSYSPHSAVSYNEQFF
TRBJ2-1,TRBV19,TRBD1,.,TGTGCCAGTGACAGGGGGAATTCCGATGAGCAGTTCTTC,CASDRGNSDEQFF
TRBJ2-5,TRBV6-1,.,.,TGTGCCAGCAGTCTAAATTTGGGGGGAGAGACCCAGTACTTC,CASSLNLGGETQYF
TRBJ2-1,TRBV3-1,.,.,TGTGCCAGCAGCCGAGGGACGAGGGAGCAGTTCTTC,CASSRGTREQFF
TRBJ2-7,TRBV12-3/TRBV12-4,.,.,TGTGCCAGCAGTTTCTCCGGGAGAAGGAACGAGCAGTACTTC,CASSFSGRRNEQYF
TRBJ2-1,TRBV9,.,once,TGTGCCAGCAGCGGATTAGCGGAGAATTACAATGAGCAGTTCTTC,CASSGLAENYNEQFF
TRBJ2-5,TRBV27,.,medium-sized,TGTGCCAGCAGCAATAAACCTCAGTGGGTGGGAGAGACCCAGTACTTC,CASSNKPQWVGETQYF
TRBJ2-5,TRBV3-1,.,.,TGTGCCAGCAGCCAAGATTACGGGCTTGGGGAGACCCAGTACTTC,CASSQDYGLGETQYF
TRBJ1-1,TRBV6-1,.,medium-sized,TGTGCCAGCGTAGGGGTCGGGGCTTTCTTT,CASVGVGAFF
TRBJ2-4,TRBV12-3/TRBV12-4,TRBD2,medium-sized,TGTGCCAGCAGACCGGGAGGGTTATTCATTCAGTACTTC,CASRPGGLFIQYF
TRBJ2-3,TRBV3-1,TRBD2,.,TGTGCCAGCACCTCAAGAGGGGCTAGCGGGCAGAGTAACACAGATACGCAGTATTTT,CASTSRGASGQSNTDTQYF
TRBJ2-3,TRBV4-1,TRBD2,many,TGCGCCAGCAGCCAACCCCCTCCAGGGAGGCCTAGCGGGGACCAAGATACGCAGTATTTT,CASSQPPPGRPSGDQDTQYF
TRBJ2-1,TRBV3-1,.,many,TGTGCCAGCAGCCAAGTTAACGTGGCGGGTAACCACTACAATGAGCAGTTCTTC,CASSQVNVAGNHYNEQFF
TRBJ1-2,TRBV6-1,TRBD1,.,TGTGCCAGCAGTTCGGGACAGGGGCATGCTGGCTACACCTTC,CASSSGQGHAGYTF
TRBJ2-1,TRBV12-3/TRBV12-4,TRBD2,.,TGTGCCAGCAGAAATTTCGGGACTAGCGGGAGGAAAATCTCCTACAATGAGCAGTTCTTC,CASRNFGTSGRKISYNEQFF
TRBJ1-3,TRBV29-1,.,.,TGCAGCGTTGTTCTCCCGACTAACACCATATATTTT,CSVVLPTNTIYF
TRBJ2-5,TRBV6-1,TRBD2,few,TGTGCCAGCAGTGAAAGAACTGGTGCGGGAGGATCCATTACTAAAGAGACCCAGTACTTC,CASSERTGAGGSITKETQYF